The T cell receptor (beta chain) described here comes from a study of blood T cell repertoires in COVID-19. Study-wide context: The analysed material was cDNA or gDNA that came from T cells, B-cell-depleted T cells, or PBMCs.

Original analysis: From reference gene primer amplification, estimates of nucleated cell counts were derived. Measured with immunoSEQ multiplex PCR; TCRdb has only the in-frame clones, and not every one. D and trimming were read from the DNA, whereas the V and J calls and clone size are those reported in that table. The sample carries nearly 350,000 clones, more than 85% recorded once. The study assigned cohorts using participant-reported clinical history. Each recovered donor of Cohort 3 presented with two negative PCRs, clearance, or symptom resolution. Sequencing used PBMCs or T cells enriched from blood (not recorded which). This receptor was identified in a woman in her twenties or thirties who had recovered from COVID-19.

This CDR3 is CASRFGQGAKGEQYF. In DNA, the CDR3 is TGCGCCAGCAGATTCGGACAGGGGGCCAAAGGCGAGCAGTACTTC. V and J are TRBV5-1 and TRBJ2-7; the match to TRBD1 covers 11 bases. The CDR3 length is 15 residues. With 5 bases clipped from V and 6 bases from J, the junction kept 10 bases outside the gene matches. CDR1 SGHRS and CDR2 YFSETQ come from the germline V gene.